The following is a T cell receptor beta chain sequence with its context. Its antigen is unknown. A second PCR of roughly 6 to 12 cycles used a sample-barcoded 5' primer and a J-beta primer mix. The authors tagged each cDNA molecule using a template-switch adaptor with 12 random nucleotides. TCRdb analysed the 5' RACE reads with MiXCR anew, one entry per CDR3 protein. The table lists about 1.5 million distinct CDR3 sequences, roughly two fifths of them singletons. This sample stems from a study of blood T cells in healthy people across ages. This CDR3 has 14 amino acids. Germline-derived CDR1 and CDR2 are DFQATT and SNEGSKA (reference sequence). V lost 4 bases, J lost 3 bases, and 9 bases stayed unmatched. Findings and caveats of the study: The study found more naive CD4+ cells and higher diversity in long-lived than aged donors.

The material sequenced was blood. The chain couples TRBV20-1 to TRBJ2-7; TRBD2 aligns across 7 bases. The origin of this receptor is a woman aged 18-35 years in good health. DNA for the CDR3: TGCAGTGCTATGAAGTCTAGCGGAAACTACGAGCAGTACTTC. This translates into CSAMKSSGNYEQYF.